Below, 21 T cell receptor beta chains from the same sample are listed, as sequenced in a study of control samples from healthy donors and cancer patients. Sequencing was performed with immunoSEQ multiplex PCR; in TCRdb, only in-frame clones are kept and a portion is missing. The sample carries under 150,000 clones, around 87% recorded once. Material: PBMCs. These receptor sequences come from a woman in her fifties or sixties with colorectal cancer.

The CDR3 loop reads CASSLEDRGIEAFF. In DNA, the CDR3 is TGTGCCAGCAGCTTAGAAGACAGGGGCATTGAAGCTTTCTTT. This chain uses TRBV11-2 with TRBJ1-1; 8 bases match TRBD1. This CDR3 has 14 amino acids. V dropped 0 bases and J dropped 7; count of bases not matched to a gene: 4. Germline assignment: CDR1 SGHAT and CDR2 FQNNGV.

The chain employs TRBV5-8 and TRBJ1-5; possibly TRBD1 for D (6 bases). Trimming removed 3 bases from V and 9 bases from J, with 25 bases in between. The CDR3 contains 17 residues. CDR1 and CDR2 (germline): SGHTS, YDEGEE. CDR3 in amino acids: CASSSDQYAGGLLPQHF. The CDR3 DNA follows: TGTGCCAGCAGCTCCGACCAATATGCGGGGGGCCTCTTGCCCCAGCATTTT.

This chain uses TRBV6-5 with TRBJ1-1, with 8 bases matching TRBD1. This CDR3 spans 15 amino acids. V lost 7 bases and J lost 1; bases outside the gene matches: 8. The V gene's germline CDR1 is MNHEY and CDR2 SVGAGI. Here the CDR3 reads CASTSGGLGNTEAFF. Here the CDR3 DNA reads TGTGCCAGCACTTCAGGGGGCCTGGGGAACACTGAAGCTTTCTTT.

In the case of this clone: Other DNA sequences in this specimen translate into the identical CDR3. The CDR3 coding sequence is TGTGCCAGCAGTTTACCCGGACTGGGAAACACCATATATTTT. Protein sequence: CASSLPGLGNTIYF. This chain connects TRBV28 to TRBJ1-3; D gene unclear. The germline CDR1 and CDR2 sequences are MDHEN and SYDVKM. The CDR3 extends over 14 amino acids. V dropped 2 bases and J dropped 4 bases, with 9 bases sitting between them.

The CDR3 DNA is TGTGCCAGTAGTCCTGGACTAGTGTTAGGAGAGACCCAGTACTTC. It yields the protein CASSPGLVLGETQYF. The chain employs TRBV19 and TRBJ2-5; 7 nucleotides match TRBD2. Germline assignment: CDR1 LNHDA and CDR2 SQIVND (reference sequence). This CDR3 has 15 amino acids. Germline trimming cut 5 bases from V and 4 bases from J; bases unmatched to any gene: 10.

This clone was found a few times. For the CDR3, the DNA is TGTGCCAGCAGCGACAGGGGTCGGAACACTGAAGCTTTCTTT. Amino acid sequence: CASSDRGRNTEAFF. This rearrangement joins TRBV2 to TRBJ1-1, with 8 nucleotides matching TRBD1. J was trimmed by 1 base and V by 6 bases; bases with no gene match: 4. Germline V CDR1 and CDR2: SNHLY, FYNNEI. This CDR3 has 14 amino acids.

The chain is built from TRBV3-1 (or the pseudogene TRBV3-2) and TRBJ2-7; 12 bases map to TRBD2. V gave up 4 bases and J gave up 4 bases; unmatched junction bases: 5. The CDR3 length is 15 residues. In germline, CDR1 is LGHDT, CDR2 YNNKEL (reference sequence). This CDR3 reads CASSLTSGGQYEQYF. CDR3 DNA: TGTGCCAGCAGCCTGACTAGCGGGGGACAATACGAGCAGTACTTC.

This clone has a handful of counts. The chain is built from TRBV10-3 and TRBJ1-1, with 7 positions matching TRBD1. V trimming: 10 bases; J trimming: 1 base; junction bases outside the gene matches: 15. The germline CDR1 and CDR2 sequences are ENHRY and SYGVKD. This CDR3 has 16 residues. CDR3: CASRGTTGERNTEAFF. CDR3 coding DNA: TGTGCCAGCAGGGGGACGACAGGAGAGAGGAACACTGAAGCTTTCTTT.

Only one count was recorded for this clone. The V call is TRBV7-3, the J call TRBJ2-3; 10 positions match TRBD1. This CDR3 spans 16 amino acids. Germline V gene data show CDR1 as SGHTA and CDR2 as FQGTGA. V was pared by 5 bases and J by 4 bases, with 9 bases of the junction left unmatched. This CDR3 is CASSISRDRGADTQYF. The CDR3 bases are TGTGCCAGCAGCATATCCCGGGACAGGGGTGCAGATACGCAGTATTTT.

The rearrangement joins TRBV5-1 to TRBJ1-2, with 7 bases aligning to TRBD1. Germline CDR1 and CDR2: SGHRS and YFSETQ. The CDR3 length is 13 residues. V was pared by 6 bases and J by 7 bases, with 9 bases of the junction left unmatched. CDR3 bases: TGCGCCAGCACCGACCCTGACAGGGTTGGCTACACCTTC. Protein product: CASTDPDRVGYTF.

The chain recombines TRBV6-5 with TRBJ2-1; a weak D match, TRBD2 (6 bases). Germline CDR1 MNHEY, CDR2 SVGAGI. The CDR3 consists of 15 residues. V lost 8 bases to trimming and J lost 1 base, with 15 bases between them. CDR3 DNA: TGTGCCAGCCCTACCGGGACTGGATCCTACAATGAGCAGTTCTTC. It codes for CASPTGTGSYNEQFF.

The V call is TRBV11-2, the J call TRBJ2-2; 7 nucleotides match TRBD1. Looked up from germline, CDR1 is SGHAT and CDR2 is FQNNGV. The CDR3 loop spans 15 amino acids. V shed 2 bases and J 6 bases; nucleotides not matched to a gene: 6. CDR3 region: CASSLTDRVAGELFF. DNA for the CDR3: TGTGCCAGCAGCTTAACCGACAGGGTTGCCGGGGAGCTGTTTTTT.

CDR3: CASSTVPSYEQYF. CDR3 sequence (DNA): TGTGCCAGTTCAACGGTGCCATCCTACGAGCAGTACTTC. This chain connects TRBV6-6 to TRBJ2-7; no firm D call. CDR1 and CDR2 from the germline V gene are MNHNY and SVGAGI (reference sequence). The V gene lost 9 bases and the J gene lost 1 base, with 13 bases spanning the gap. This CDR3 is 13 amino acids long.

The gene calls are TRBV18 and TRBJ1-5; D is undetermined. This CDR3 is 16 amino acids long. Trimming took off 2 bases at V and 1 base at J, with 12 bases between the two ends. Germline V gene sequence: CDR1 KGHSH, CDR2 LQKENI. Written as DNA, the CDR3 is TGTGCCAGCTCACCATCCGTTACGGGAAGCAATCAGCCCCAGCATTTT. This codes for CASSPSVTGSNQPQHF.

The chain combines TRBV6-5 with TRBJ2-7; 8 bases are shared with TRBD1. Germline V gene data show CDR1 as MNHEY and CDR2 as SVGAGI. V shed 7 bases, J shed 2 bases, and the junction held 4 bases outside the gene matches. CDR3 length: 13 residues. The CDR3 loop is CASTPGQAYEQYF. CDR3 sequence (DNA): TGTGCCAGCACTCCGGGACAGGCCTACGAGCAGTACTTC.

V and J are TRBV29-1 and TRBJ1-2, with 7 bases aligning to TRBD1. Looked up from germline, CDR1 is SQVTM and CDR2 is ANQGSEA. The trim removed 3 bases at V and 6 bases at J, leaving 7 bases unmatched. The CDR3 loop spans 13 amino acids. CDR3 DNA sequence: TGCAGCGTTGAGCTCAGAACAGGGGATGGCTACACCTTC. Encoded protein: CSVELRTGDGYTF.

The chain recombines TRBV27 with TRBJ1-2; 8 nucleotides match TRBD1. V was pared by 4 bases and J by 4 bases, with 5 bases of the junction left unmatched. The CDR3 sequence is 14 residues long. Germline V gene lookup returns CDR1 MNHEY and CDR2 SMNVEV (reference sequence). This CDR3 reads CASSSQGAVYGYTF. For the CDR3, the DNA is TGTGCCAGCAGTTCCCAGGGGGCGGTCTATGGCTACACCTTC.

This rearrangement joins TRBV19 to TRBJ1-6; D not resolved. Germline lookup yields CDR1 LNHDA and CDR2 SQIVND (reference sequence). The ends were cut back, 5 bases at V and 7 bases at J, with 15 bases in the middle. The CDR3 has 15 amino acids. CDR3 sequence (DNA): TGTGCCAGTAGTGATACAGAACGATACAATTCACCCCTCCACTTT. It specifies CASSDTERYNSPLHF.

This clone was seen only once. V and J are TRBV18 and TRBJ2-2; 10 bases match TRBD1. This CDR3 is built from 14 residues. Germline V gene sequence: CDR1 KGHSH, CDR2 LQKENI. Germline trimming cut 5 bases from V and 7 bases from J; bases unmatched to any gene: 4. This CDR3 is CASSTGQGNGELFF. The CDR3 nucleotides read TGTGCCAGCTCAACGGGACAGGGGAACGGGGAGCTGTTTTTT.

The chain is built from TRBV11-2 and TRBJ2-7; D gene uncertain. CDR1 and CDR2 (germline): SGHAT, FQNNGV. Trimming removed 1 base from V and 2 bases from J, with 3 bases in between. The CDR3 loop spans 12 amino acids. The CDR3 loop reads CASSLATYEQYF. The CDR3 DNA is TGTGCCAGCAGCTTAGCTACCTACGAGCAGTACTTC.

This chain joins TRBV10-3 and TRBJ2-1, with TRBD1 as a possible D gene (6 bases). Between the trimmed V and J ends, which lost 3 bases and 4 bases, there was a span of 13 bases. Germline CDR1 is ENHRY and CDR2 is SYGVKD. The CDR3 covers 15 residues. The CDR3 region has the DNA TGTGCCATCAGTGATTCAGGGGTCCAATACAATGAGCAGTTCTTC. Protein: CAISDSGVQYNEQFF.